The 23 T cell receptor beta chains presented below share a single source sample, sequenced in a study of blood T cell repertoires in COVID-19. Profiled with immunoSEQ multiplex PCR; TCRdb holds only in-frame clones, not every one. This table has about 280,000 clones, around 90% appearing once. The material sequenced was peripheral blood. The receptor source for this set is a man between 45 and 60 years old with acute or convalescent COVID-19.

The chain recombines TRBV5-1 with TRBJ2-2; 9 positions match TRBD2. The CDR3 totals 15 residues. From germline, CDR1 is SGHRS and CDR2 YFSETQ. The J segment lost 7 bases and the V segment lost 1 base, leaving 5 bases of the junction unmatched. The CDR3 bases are TGCGCCAGCAGCTTGTCCAGCGGGGGGCGCGGGGAGCTGTTTTTT. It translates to CASSLSSGGRGELFF.

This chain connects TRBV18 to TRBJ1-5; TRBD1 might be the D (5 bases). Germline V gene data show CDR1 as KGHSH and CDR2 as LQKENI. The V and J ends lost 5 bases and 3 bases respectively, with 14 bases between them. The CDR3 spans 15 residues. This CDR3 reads CASSATANLNQPQHF. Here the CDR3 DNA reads TGTGCCAGCTCAGCGACAGCGAACCTCAATCAGCCCCAGCATTTT.

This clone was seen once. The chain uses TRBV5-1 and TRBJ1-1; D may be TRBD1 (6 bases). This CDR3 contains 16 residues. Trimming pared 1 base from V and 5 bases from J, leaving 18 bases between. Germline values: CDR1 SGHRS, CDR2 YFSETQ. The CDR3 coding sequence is TGCGCCAGCAGCTTGAACAGGGTGGGGATTAGGACTGAAGCTTTCTTT. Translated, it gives CASSLNRVGIRTEAFF.

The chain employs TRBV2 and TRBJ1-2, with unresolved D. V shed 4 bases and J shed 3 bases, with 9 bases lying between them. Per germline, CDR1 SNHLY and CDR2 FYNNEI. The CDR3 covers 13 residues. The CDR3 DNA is TGTGCCAGCAGTGCGGACGGGGACTATGGCTACACCTTC. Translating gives CASSADGDYGYTF.

The CDR3 loop is CASSVGQGLRMNTEAFF. The CDR3, as DNA: TGTGCCAGCAGCGTAGGGCAGGGGCTTAGGATGAACACTGAAGCTTTCTTT. The V gene is TRBV9, the J gene TRBJ1-1; a weak D match, TRBD1 (6 bases). This CDR3 is built from 17 residues. V lost 0 bases and J 0 bases, leaving 15 bases between the germline ends. The V gene's germline CDR1 is SGDLS and CDR2 YYNGEE.

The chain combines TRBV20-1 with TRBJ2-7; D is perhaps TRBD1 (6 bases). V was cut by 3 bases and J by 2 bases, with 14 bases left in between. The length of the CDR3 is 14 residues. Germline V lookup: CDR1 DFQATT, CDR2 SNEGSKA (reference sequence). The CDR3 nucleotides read TGCAGTGCTAGTTCGTTTAGGGACACCTACGAGCAGTACTTC. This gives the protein CSASSFRDTYEQYF.

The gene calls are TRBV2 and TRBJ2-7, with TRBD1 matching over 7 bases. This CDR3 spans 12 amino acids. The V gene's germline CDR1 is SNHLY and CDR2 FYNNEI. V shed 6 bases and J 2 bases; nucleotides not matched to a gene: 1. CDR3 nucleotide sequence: TGTGCCAGCAGGGACAGGACCTACGAGCAGTACTTC. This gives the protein CASRDRTYEQYF.

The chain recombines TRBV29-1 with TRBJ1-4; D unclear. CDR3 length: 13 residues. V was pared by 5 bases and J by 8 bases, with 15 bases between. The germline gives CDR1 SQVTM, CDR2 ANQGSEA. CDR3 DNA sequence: TGCAGCGTTAGCGCTCACTCGGGGGAAAAACTGTTTTTT. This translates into CSVSAHSGEKLFF. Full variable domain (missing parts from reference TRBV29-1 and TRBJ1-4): SAVISQKPSRDICQRGTSLTIQCQVDSQVTMMFWYRQQPGQSLTLIATANQGSEATYESGFVIDKFPISRPNLTFSTLTVSNMSPEDSSIYLCSVSAHSGEKLFFGSGTQLSVL.

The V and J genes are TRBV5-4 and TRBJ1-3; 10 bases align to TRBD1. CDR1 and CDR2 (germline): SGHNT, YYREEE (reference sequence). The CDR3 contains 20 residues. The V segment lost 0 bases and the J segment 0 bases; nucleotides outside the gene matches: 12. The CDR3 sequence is CASSLVRQGAVGGSGNTIYF. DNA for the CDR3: TGTGCCAGCAGCTTGGTGAGACAGGGGGCCGTAGGAGGCTCTGGAAACACCATATATTTT.

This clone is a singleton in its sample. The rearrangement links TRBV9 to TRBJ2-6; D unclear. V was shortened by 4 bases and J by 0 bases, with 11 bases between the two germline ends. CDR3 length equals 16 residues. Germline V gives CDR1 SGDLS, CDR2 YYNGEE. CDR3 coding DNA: TGTGCCAGCAGCCCTCTGACACTCTCTGGGGCCAACGTCCTGACTTTC. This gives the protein CASSPLTLSGANVLTF. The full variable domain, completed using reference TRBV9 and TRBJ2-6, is DSGVTQTPKHLITATGQRVTLRCSPRSGDLSVYWYQQSLDQGLQFLIQYYNGEERAKGNILERFSAQQFPDLHSELNLSSLELGDSALYFCASSPLTLSGANVLTFGAGSRLTVL.

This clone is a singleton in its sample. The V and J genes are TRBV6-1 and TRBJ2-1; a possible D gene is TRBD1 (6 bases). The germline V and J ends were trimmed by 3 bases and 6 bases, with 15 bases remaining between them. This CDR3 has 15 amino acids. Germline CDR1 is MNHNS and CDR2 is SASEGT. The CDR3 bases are TGTGCCAGCAGTGATCCTTTTTTACAGGGCAATGAGCAGTTCTTC. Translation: CASSDPFLQGNEQFF.

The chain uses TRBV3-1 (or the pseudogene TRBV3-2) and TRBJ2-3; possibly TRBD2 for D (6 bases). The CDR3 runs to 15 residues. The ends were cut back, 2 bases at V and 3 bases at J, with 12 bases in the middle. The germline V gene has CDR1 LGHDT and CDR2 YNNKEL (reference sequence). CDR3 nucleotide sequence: TGTGCCAGCAGCCAACCAGGGCGGGGAACAGATACGCAGTATTTT. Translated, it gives CASSQPGRGTDTQYF.

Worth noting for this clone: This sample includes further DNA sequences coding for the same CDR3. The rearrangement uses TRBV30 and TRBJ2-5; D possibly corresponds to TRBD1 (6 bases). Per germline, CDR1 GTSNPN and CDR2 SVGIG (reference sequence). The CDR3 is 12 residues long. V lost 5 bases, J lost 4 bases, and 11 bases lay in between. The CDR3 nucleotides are TGTGCCTGGTCCTTAGGGGGAGAGACCCAGTACTTC. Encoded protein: CAWSLGGETQYF.

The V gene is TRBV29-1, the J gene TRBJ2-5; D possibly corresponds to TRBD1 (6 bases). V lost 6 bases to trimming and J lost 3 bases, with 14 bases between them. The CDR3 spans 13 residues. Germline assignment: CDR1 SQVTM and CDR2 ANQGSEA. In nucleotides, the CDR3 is TGCAGCGTATCGGACAGCGCCAAAGAGACCCAGTACTTC. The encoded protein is CSVSDSAKETQYF. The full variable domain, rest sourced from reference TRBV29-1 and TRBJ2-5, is SAVISQKPSRDICQRGTSLTIQCQVDSQVTMMFWYRQQPGQSLTLIATANQGSEATYESGFVIDKFPISRPNLTFSTLTVSNMSPEDSSIYLCSVSDSAKETQYFGPGTRLLVL.

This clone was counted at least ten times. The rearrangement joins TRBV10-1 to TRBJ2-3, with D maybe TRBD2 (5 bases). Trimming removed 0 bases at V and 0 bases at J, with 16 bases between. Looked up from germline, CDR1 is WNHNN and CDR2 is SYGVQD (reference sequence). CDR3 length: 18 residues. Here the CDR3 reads CASSESPTEDVSTDTQYF. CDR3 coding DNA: TGCGCCAGCAGTGAGTCCCCGACGGAGGACGTAAGCACAGATACGCAGTATTTT.

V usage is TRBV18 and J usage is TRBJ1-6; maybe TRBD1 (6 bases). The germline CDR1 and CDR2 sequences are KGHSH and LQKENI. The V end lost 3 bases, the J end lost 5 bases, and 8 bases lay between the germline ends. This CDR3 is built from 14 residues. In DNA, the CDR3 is TGTGCCAGCTCACCGAACAGGGATAATTCACCCCTCCACTTT. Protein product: CASSPNRDNSPLHF.

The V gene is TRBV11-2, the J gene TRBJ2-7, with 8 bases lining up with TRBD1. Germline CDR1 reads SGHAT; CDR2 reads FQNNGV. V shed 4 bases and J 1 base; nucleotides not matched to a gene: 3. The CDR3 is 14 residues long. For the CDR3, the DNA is TGTGCCAGCAGCTCAGGGGGCTGGTCCTACGAGCAGTACTTC. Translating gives CASSSGGWSYEQYF.

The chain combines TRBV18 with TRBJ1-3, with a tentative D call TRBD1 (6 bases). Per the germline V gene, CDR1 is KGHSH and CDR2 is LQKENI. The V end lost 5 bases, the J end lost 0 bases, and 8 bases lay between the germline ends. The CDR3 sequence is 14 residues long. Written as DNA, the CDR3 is TGTGCCAGCTCATCGGACAGCTCTGGAAACACCATATATTTT. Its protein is CASSSDSSGNTIYF.

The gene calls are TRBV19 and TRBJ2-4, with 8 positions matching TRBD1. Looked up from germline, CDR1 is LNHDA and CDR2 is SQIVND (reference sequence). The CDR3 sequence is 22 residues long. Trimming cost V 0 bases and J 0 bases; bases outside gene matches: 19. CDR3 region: CASSIDRSRGREFHLAKNIQYF. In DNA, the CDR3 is TGTGCCAGTAGTATAGATCGATCCAGGGGGCGAGAGTTCCACCTAGCCAAAAACATTCAGTACTTC.

CDR3 residues: CASSPTEDAGNTIYF. In DNA, the CDR3 is TGTGCCAGCTCACCGACGGAGGACGCTGGAAACACCATATATTTT. The rearrangement joins TRBV18 to TRBJ1-3; D uncertain. The CDR3 runs 15 residues. The V and J ends lost 3 bases and 2 bases respectively, with 11 bases between them. Looked up from germline, CDR1 is KGHSH and CDR2 is LQKENI.

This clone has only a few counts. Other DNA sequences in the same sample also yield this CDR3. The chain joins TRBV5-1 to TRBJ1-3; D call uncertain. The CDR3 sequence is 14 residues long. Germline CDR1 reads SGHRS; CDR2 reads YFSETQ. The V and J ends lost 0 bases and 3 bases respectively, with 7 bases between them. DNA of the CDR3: TGCGCCAGCAGCTTGGCCGGGTATGGAAACACCATATATTTT. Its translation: CASSLAGYGNTIYF.

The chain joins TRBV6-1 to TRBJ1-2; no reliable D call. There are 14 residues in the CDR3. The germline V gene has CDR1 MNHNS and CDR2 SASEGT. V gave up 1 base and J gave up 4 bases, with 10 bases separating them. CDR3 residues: CASSEGIDFYGYTF. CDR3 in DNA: TGTGCCAGCAGTGAAGGAATAGATTTCTATGGCTACACCTTC.

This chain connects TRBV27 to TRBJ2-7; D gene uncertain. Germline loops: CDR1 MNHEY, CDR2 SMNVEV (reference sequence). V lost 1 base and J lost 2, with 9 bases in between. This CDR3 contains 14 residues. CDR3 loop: CASSLLPGTYEQYF. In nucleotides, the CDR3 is TGTGCCAGCAGTTTATTACCGGGTACCTACGAGCAGTACTTC.